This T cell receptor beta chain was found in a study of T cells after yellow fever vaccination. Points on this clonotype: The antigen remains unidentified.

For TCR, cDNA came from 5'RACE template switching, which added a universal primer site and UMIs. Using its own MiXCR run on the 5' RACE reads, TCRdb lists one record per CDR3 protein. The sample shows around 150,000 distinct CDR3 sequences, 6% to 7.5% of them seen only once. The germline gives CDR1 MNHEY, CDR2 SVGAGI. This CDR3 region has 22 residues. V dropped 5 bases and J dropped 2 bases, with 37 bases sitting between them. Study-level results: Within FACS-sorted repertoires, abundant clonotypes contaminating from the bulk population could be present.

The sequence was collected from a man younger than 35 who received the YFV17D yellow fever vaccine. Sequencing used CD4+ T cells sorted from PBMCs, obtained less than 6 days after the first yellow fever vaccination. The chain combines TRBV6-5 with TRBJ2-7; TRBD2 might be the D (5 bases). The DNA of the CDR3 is TGTGCCAGCAGTCCTTTTACGTTTTTTGGGAGCCGTCCTGCCCAAATTACCTACGAGCAGTACTTC. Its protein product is CASSPFTFFGSRPAQITYEQYF.